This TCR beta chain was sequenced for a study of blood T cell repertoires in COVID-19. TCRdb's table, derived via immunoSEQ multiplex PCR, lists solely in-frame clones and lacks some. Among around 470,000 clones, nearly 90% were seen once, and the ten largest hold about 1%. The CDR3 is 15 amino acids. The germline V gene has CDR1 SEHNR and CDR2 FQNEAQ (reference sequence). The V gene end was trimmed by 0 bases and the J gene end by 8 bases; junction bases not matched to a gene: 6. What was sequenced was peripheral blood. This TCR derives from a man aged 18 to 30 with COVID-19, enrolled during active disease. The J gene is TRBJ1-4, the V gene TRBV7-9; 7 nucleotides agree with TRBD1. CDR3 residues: CASSLATGKWEKLFF. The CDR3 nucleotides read TGTGCCAGCAGCTTAGCGACAGGGAAGTGGGAAAAACTGTTTTTT.